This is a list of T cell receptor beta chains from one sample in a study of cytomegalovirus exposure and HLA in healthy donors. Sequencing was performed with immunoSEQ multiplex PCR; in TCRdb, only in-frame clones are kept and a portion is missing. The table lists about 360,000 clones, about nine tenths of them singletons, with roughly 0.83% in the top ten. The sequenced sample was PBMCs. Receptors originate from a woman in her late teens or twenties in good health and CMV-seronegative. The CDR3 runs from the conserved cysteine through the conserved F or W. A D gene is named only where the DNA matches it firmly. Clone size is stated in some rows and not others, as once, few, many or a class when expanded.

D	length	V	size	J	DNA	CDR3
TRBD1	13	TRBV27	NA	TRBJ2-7	TGTGCCAGCAGTCTTCACAGGGGCTACGAGCAGTACTTC	CASSLHRGYEQYF
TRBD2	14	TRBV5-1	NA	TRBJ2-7	TGCGCCAGCAGATGGCGGGGGAGCTCCTACGAGCAGTACTTC	CASRWRGSSYEQYF
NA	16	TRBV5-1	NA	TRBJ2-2	TGCGCCAGCAGCTGGGGGGTTATAAGCGACACCGGGGAGCTGTTTTTT	CASSWGVISDTGELFF
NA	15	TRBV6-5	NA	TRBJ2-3	TGTGCCAGCAGTTACAAGGGACTTAACACAGATACGCAGTATTTT	CASSYKGLNTDTQYF
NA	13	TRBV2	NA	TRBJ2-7	TGTGCCAGCAATAAAATGAGTTCCTACGAGCAGTACTTC	CASNKMSSYEQYF
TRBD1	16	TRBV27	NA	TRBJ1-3	TGTGCCAGCAGTCCATATCCGGGACAGGGTAGAAACACCATATATTTT	CASSPYPGQGRNTIYF
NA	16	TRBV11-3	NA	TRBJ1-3	TGTGCCAGCAGCTTAGATCAACAGTTGTCTGGAAACACCATATATTTT	CASSLDQQLSGNTIYF
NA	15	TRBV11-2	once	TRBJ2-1	TGTGCCAGCAGTTTGTCCCGCGGCTTCTACAATGAGCAGTTCTTC	CASSLSRGFYNEQFF
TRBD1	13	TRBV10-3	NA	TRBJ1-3	TGTGCCATCAGGGACAGGGTCGGAAACACCATATATTTT	CAIRDRVGNTIYF
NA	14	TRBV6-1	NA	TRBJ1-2	TGTGCCAGCACCCCTTCCCGGGGATCCTATGGCTACACCTTC	CASTPSRGSYGYTF
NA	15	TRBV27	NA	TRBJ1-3	TGTGCCAGTCGTTCACCGGCGGAATCTGGAAACACCATATATTTT	CASRSPAESGNTIYF